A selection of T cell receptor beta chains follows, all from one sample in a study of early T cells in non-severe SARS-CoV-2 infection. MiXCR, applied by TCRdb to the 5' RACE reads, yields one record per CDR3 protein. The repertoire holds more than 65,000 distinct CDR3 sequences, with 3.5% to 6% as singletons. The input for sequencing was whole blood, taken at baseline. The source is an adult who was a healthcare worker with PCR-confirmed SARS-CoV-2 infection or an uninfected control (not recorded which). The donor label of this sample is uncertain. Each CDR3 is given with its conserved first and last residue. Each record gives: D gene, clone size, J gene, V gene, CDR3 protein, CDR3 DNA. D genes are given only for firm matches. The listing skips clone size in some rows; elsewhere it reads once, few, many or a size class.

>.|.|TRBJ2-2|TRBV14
CASSLKPSPGELFF
TGTGCCAGCAGCCTCAAACCCAGCCCCGGGGAGCTGTTTTTT
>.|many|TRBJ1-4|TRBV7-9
CASSLVEGIGEKLFF
TGTGCCAGCAGCTTAGTGGAGGGCATCGGCGAAAAACTGTTTTTT
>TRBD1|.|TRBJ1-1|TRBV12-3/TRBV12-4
CANSDRGDDTEAFF
TGTGCCAATTCGGACAGGGGAGACGATACTGAAGCTTTCTTT
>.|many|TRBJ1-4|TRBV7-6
CASSPNRANNEKLFF
TGTGCCAGCAGCCCCAACAGGGCGAATAATGAAAAACTGTTTTTT
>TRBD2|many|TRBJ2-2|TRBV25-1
CASSVAGGSGELFF
TGTGCCAGCAGTGTAGCGGGGGGGAGCGGGGAGCTGTTTTTT
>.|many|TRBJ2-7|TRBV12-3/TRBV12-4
CASNPGLSYEQYF
TGTGCCAGCAACCCGGGACTCTCCTACGAGCAGTACTTC
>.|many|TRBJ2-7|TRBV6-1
CASSDLGLKSYEQYF
TGTGCCAGCAGTGACTTGGGACTGAAATCCTACGAGCAGTACTTC
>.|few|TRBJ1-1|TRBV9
CASSVEGQKAFF
TGTGCCAGCAGCGTAGAAGGCCAGAAAGCTTTCTTT
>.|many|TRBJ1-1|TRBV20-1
CSAIRGGWDTEAFF
TGCAGTGCCATCCGCGGGGGCTGGGACACTGAAGCTTTCTTT
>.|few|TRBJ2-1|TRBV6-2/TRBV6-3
CASSSLGRTYSYNEQFF
TGTGCCAGCAGTTCCCTTGGGCGGACCTACTCCTACAATGAGCAGTTCTTC
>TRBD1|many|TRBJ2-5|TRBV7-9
CASSQQRTGGVETQYF
TGTGCCAGCAGCCAACAAAGAACAGGGGGCGTAGAGACCCAGTACTTC
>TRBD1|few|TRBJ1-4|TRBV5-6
CASSLRTGNYEKLFF
TGTGCCAGCAGCCTGAGGACAGGGAATTACGAAAAACTGTTTTTT
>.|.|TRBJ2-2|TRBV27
CASSFRTANTGELFF
TGTGCCAGCAGTTTCCGGACTGCGAACACCGGGGAGCTGTTTTTT
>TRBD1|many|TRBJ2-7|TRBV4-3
CASSHGTVHYEQYF
TGCGCCAGCAGCCATGGGACAGTCCACTACGAGCAGTACTTC
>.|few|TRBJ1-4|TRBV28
CASVGIPSEKLFF
TGTGCCAGCGTCGGTATACCGAGTGAAAAACTGTTTTTT
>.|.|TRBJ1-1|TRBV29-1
CSVELTAAYTEAFF
TGCAGCGTTGAATTAACCGCAGCCTACACTGAAGCTTTCTTT
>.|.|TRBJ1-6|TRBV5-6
CASSLALPENSPLHF
TGTGCCAGCAGCTTGGCGTTGCCCGAGAATTCACCCCTCCACTTT
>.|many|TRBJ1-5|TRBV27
CASSFSPRQSQHF
TGTGCCAGCAGTTTTTCCCCCCGACAATCCCAGCATTTT
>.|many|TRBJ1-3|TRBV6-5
CASTRPTGNTIYF
TGTGCCAGCACCAGGCCGACTGGAAACACCATATATTTT
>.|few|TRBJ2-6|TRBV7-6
CASSFGGSLSGANVLTF
TGTGCCAGCAGCTTTGGGGGGTCCCTCTCTGGGGCCAACGTCCTGACTTTC
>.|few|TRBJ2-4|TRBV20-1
CSAREGGKRDIQYF
TGCAGTGCTAGAGAGGGCGGAAAGAGGGACATTCAGTACTTC
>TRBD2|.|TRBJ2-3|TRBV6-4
CASSDSSGGDTQYF
TGTGCCAGCAGTGACTCTAGCGGGGGCGATACGCAGTATTTT
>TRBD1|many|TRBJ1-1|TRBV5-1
CASSWDRGNTEAFF
TGCGCCAGCAGCTGGGACAGAGGGAACACTGAAGCTTTCTTT
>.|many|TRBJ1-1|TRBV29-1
CSLRGQMNTEAFF
TGCAGCCTCCGAGGGCAGATGAACACTGAAGCTTTCTTT
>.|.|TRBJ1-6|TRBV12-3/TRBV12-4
CASSLGRTLNSPLHF
TGTGCCAGCAGTTTGGGACGGACCCTTAATTCACCCCTCCACTTT
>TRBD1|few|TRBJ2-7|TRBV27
CASSFVGQGNNEQYF
TGTGCCAGCAGTTTTGTAGGACAGGGGAATAACGAGCAGTACTTC
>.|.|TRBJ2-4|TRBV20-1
CSAETWGKNIQYF
TGCAGTGCCGAAACCTGGGGCAAAAACATTCAGTACTTC
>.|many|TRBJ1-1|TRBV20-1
CSARLALDTEAFF
TGCAGTGCTAGATTGGCTTTAGATACTGAAGCTTTCTTT
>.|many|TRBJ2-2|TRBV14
CASSSHRNTGELFF
TGTGCCAGCAGCTCACACAGGAACACCGGGGAGCTGTTTTTT
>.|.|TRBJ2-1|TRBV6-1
CASIPPGAGDDEQFF
TGTGCCAGCATTCCCCCCGGGGCAGGGGACGATGAGCAGTTCTTC
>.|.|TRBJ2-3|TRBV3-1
CASSQDYGAGTDTQYF
TGTGCCAGCAGCCAAGATTACGGGGCAGGCACAGATACGCAGTATTTT
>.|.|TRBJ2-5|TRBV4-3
CASSHGTGKETQYF
TGCGCCAGCAGCCACGGTACAGGGAAAGAGACCCAGTACTTC
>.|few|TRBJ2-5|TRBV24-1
CATSDRGPTQETQYF
TGTGCCACCAGTGATCGGGGGCCCACACAAGAGACCCAGTACTTC
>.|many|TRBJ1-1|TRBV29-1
CSVVGRSTEAFF
TGCAGCGTCGTCGGACGGTCCACTGAAGCTTTCTTT
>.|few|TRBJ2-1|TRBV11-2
CASSSPYRSWEQFF
TGTGCCAGCAGCTCCCCCTACCGATCCTGGGAGCAGTTCTTC
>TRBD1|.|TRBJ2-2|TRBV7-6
CASSDFPIGTGRAGELFF
TGTGCCAGCAGCGATTTTCCAATCGGGACAGGGAGGGCCGGGGAGCTGTTTTTT
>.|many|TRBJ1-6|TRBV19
CASRPSASHSPLHF
TGTGCCAGTAGGCCCTCGGCCAGCCACTCACCCCTCCACTTT
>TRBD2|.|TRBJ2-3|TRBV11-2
CASSLLAGPTDTQYF
TGTGCCAGCAGCTTGCTAGCGGGTCCCACAGATACGCAGTATTTT
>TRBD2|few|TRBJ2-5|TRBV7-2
CASSLAASGGLQETQYF
TGTGCCAGCAGCTTAGCTGCCAGCGGGGGCCTCCAAGAGACCCAGTACTTC
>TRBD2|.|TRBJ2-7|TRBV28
CASSVAGSSYEQYF
TGTGCCAGCAGCGTAGCGGGGAGCTCCTACGAGCAGTACTTC
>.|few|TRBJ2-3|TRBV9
CASSGRSEDTQYF
TGTGCCAGCAGCGGTCGATCGGAAGATACGCAGTATTTT
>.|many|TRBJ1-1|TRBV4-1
CASTRNTEAFF
TGCGCCAGCACCCGAAACACTGAAGCTTTCTTT
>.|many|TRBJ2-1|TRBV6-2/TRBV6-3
CASSYSMQSYNEQFF
TGTGCCAGCAGTTACTCGATGCAGTCCTACAATGAGCAGTTCTTC